This is a list of T cell receptor beta chains from one sample in a study of PD-1 blockade in classical Hodgkin lymphoma. Repertoires were generated with immunoSEQ multiplex PCR, while TCRdb's copy carries only in-frame clones and drops some. The table lists 40,000 to 45,000 clones, about 77% of them singletons, with roughly an eighth in the top ten. The sequences come from peripheral blood mononuclear cells (PBMCs), collected at baseline. These receptors were collected from a human donor with classical Hodgkin lymphoma. The CDR3 runs from the conserved cysteine through the conserved F or W. The D gene is left open where the match is weak. Some rows have no size entry. The others give once, few or many, or a class for an expanded clone.

V gene	D gene	J gene	clone size	CDR3 protein	CDR3 DNA
TRBV2	-	TRBJ2-7	medium-sized	CASSEGEVAPGEQYF	TGTGCCAGCAGTGAAGGGGAAGTGGCACCGGGGGAGCAGTACTTC
TRBV25-1	TRBD1	TRBJ1-1	-	CASRGQGGAEAFF	TGTGCCAGCCGAGGACAGGGCGGGGCTGAAGCTTTCTTT
TRBV23-1	TRBD1	TRBJ1-5	-	CASSQSDTGATMTSNQPQHF	TGCGCCAGCAGTCAATCAGACACAGGGGCTACTATGACTAGCAATCAGCCCCAGCATTTT
TRBV4-1	TRBD1	TRBJ1-2	-	CASSRNRGKDYGYTF	TGCGCCAGCAGCCGGAACAGGGGTAAGGACTATGGCTACACCTTC
TRBV7-2	-	TRBJ1-3	-	CASSPPGNTIYF	TGTGCCAGCAGCCCCCCTGGAAACACCATATATTTT
TRBV29-1	TRBD1	TRBJ2-7	-	CSVAPTGEDEQYF	TGCAGCGTAGCACCGACAGGGGAGGACGAGCAGTACTTC
TRBV11-1	TRBD2	TRBJ2-5	once	CASSLPGLAGLQETQYF	TGTGCCAGCAGCCTCCCGGGACTAGCGGGGCTCCAAGAGACCCAGTACTTC
TRBV9	-	TRBJ2-5	-	CASSVAWGVGETQYF	TGTGCCAGCAGCGTAGCTTGGGGAGTAGGGGAGACCCAGTACTTC
TRBV18	-	TRBJ2-7	-	CASSPAQSSYEQYF	TGTGCCAGCTCACCGGCACAGAGCTCCTACGAGCAGTACTTC
TRBV5-1	TRBD2	TRBJ2-1	-	CASSLLAGNEQFF	TGCGCCAGCAGCTTACTAGCGGGGAATGAGCAGTTCTTC
TRBV5-1	-	TRBJ1-6	-	CASSLGQYYNSPLHF	TGCGCCAGCAGCTTGGGGCAGTACTATAATTCACCCCTCCACTTT
TRBV5-6	-	TRBJ2-1	few	CASRLLRGTRYNEQFF	TGTGCCAGCAGATTGTTGCGCGGGACCCGCTACAATGAGCAGTTCTTC
TRBV29-1	-	TRBJ2-1	-	CSAGQGGGEQFF	TGCAGCGCAGGACAGGGCGGGGGTGAGCAGTTCTTC
TRBV11-1	-	TRBJ2-5	-	CASSLTQGLQETQYF	TGTGCCAGCAGCTTAACACAGGGACTACAAGAGACCCAGTACTTC
TRBV5-4	TRBD1	TRBJ2-7	once	CASSTGQDTYEQYF	TGTGCCAGCAGCACGGGACAGGACACCTACGAGCAGTACTTC
TRBV30	TRBD2	TRBJ2-3	-	CAWSVTLAGGLSTDTQYF	TGTGCCTGGAGTGTAACACTAGCGGGGGGCCTAAGCACAGATACGCAGTATTTT
TRBV18	TRBD1	TRBJ2-5	-	CASSPDQGAEETQYF	TGTGCCAGCTCACCAGATCAGGGGGCCGAGGAGACCCAGTACTTC
TRBV29-1	TRBD1	TRBJ2-7	-	CSVVDRGGSDEQYF	TGCAGCGTCGTTGACAGGGGCGGATCGGACGAGCAGTACTTC
TRBV11-2	-	TRBJ2-5	-	CASSLFGGGAAQYF	TGTGCCAGCAGCTTATTCGGCGGGGGCGCGGCCCAGTACTTC
TRBV2	-	TRBJ2-7	-	CASRADTYEQYF	TGTGCCAGCAGGGCCGACACCTACGAGCAGTACTTC
TRBV11-2	-	TRBJ1-1	few	CASSLMGAAFF	TGTGCCAGCAGCTTGATGGGGGCAGCTTTCTTT
TRBV7-9	TRBD1	TRBJ1-4	-	CASSLTWDRVEKLFF	TGTGCCAGCAGCTTAACGTGGGACAGGGTAGAAAAACTGTTTTTT
TRBV6-6	TRBD1	TRBJ1-2	-	CASRRTGGVFNYGYTF	TGTGCCAGCAGACGGACAGGGGGCGTCTTTAACTATGGCTACACCTTC
TRBV2	-	TRBJ1-6	-	CASSEEGTYSYNSPLHF	TGTGCCAGCAGTGAAGAGGGGACCTACTCCTATAATTCACCCCTCCACTTT
TRBV2	TRBD1	TRBJ2-4	-	CASSSIRQGTNIQYF	TGTGCCAGCAGCTCCATCCGACAGGGGACGAACATTCAGTACTTC